Presented here are 14 T cell receptor beta chains from one specimen sequenced in a study of cytomegalovirus exposure and HLA in healthy donors. The table came from immunoSEQ multiplex PCR; TCRdb's copy has only in-frame clones and leaves some out. In the table there are around 150,000 clones, about 90% of which are singletons. The sequencing input was PBMCs. These receptors came from a woman aged 30 to 39 in good health and CMV-seronegative.

The chain employs TRBV4-2 and TRBJ2-3; either TRBD1 or TRBD2 may fit D (6 bases each). CDR3 size: 17 residues. Looked up from germline, CDR1 is LGHNA and CDR2 is YNFKEQ. Deletions cut 1 base from V and 0 bases from J, with 14 bases between. As DNA, the CDR3 is TGTGCCAGCAGCCAAGTCCGAGGGGGGACTAGCACAGATACGCAGTATTTT. Protein: CASSQVRGGTSTDTQYF.

The V call is TRBV7-9, the J call TRBJ2-2, with D tentatively TRBD2 (6 bases). There are 15 residues in the CDR3. Germline V CDR1 and CDR2: SEHNR, FQNEAQ (reference sequence). V was clipped by 5 bases and J by 6 bases, with 16 bases between them. The CDR3 spells CASSLNTGAPGELFF. The CDR3 DNA follows: TGTGCCAGCAGCCTCAATACGGGAGCCCCCGGGGAGCTGTTTTTT.

The chain has TRBV2 and TRBJ2-1; TRBD1 might be the D (5 bases). The V end was cut by 5 bases, the J end by 16 bases, with 18 bases between. Looked up from germline, CDR1 is SNHLY and CDR2 is FYNNEI. The CDR3 consists of 12 residues. In DNA form, the CDR3 reads TGTGCCAGCAGTCAGGACACCGTTGCCCCATTCTTC. Translation: CASSQDTVAPFF.

The rearrangement links TRBV6-1 to TRBJ2-1, with D unresolved. Per the germline V gene, CDR1 is MNHNS and CDR2 is SASEGT. The CDR3 extends over 13 amino acids. The V and J ends lost 7 bases and 0 bases respectively, with 7 bases between them. For the CDR3, the DNA is TGTGCCAGCAACCGAAACTCCTACAATGAGCAGTTCTTC. Protein sequence: CASNRNSYNEQFF.

CDR3 DNA sequence: TGTGCCAGCAGTTTAAAAAGATTCAGCTCTGGAAACACCATATATTTT. As protein: CASSLKRFSSGNTIYF. V gene TRBV6-5 combines with J gene TRBJ1-3; no reliable D call. Between the trimmed V and J ends, which lost 4 bases and 0 bases, there was a span of 13 bases. The CDR3 has 16 amino acids. Germline V gene data show CDR1 as MNHEY and CDR2 as SVGAGI.

CDR3 nucleotide sequence: TGTGCCACCAGCAAAGGGGTGGAGCAGTTCTTC. It yields the protein CATSKGVEQFF. The V gene is TRBV6-5, the J gene TRBJ2-1; D is possibly TRBD1 (5 bases). CDR3 length: 11 residues. The germline V gene has CDR1 MNHEY and CDR2 SVGAGI. V was clipped by 10 bases and J by 10 bases, with 14 bases between them.

This sequence joins TRBV30 and TRBJ2-2, with D unclear. Germline V gives CDR1 GTSNPN, CDR2 SVGIG (reference sequence). The CDR3 spans 14 residues. This chain's CDR3 is CAGESPRSTGELFF. In DNA, the CDR3 is TGTGCGGGTGAATCCCCCAGGAGCACCGGGGAGCTGTTTTTT.

The chain is built from TRBV6-1 and TRBJ1-1, with D perhaps TRBD1 (5 bases). This CDR3 spans 13 amino acids. Germline CDR1 reads MNHNS; CDR2 reads SASEGT. V lost 3 bases, J lost 8 bases, and 13 bases lay in between. The CDR3 coding sequence is TGTGCCAGCAGTGAGTTGTGGCGGGGGGAAGCTTTCTTT. This gives the protein CASSELWRGEAFF.

The genes are TRBV4-3 and TRBJ1-4; TRBD1 is a possible D gene (5 bases). In germline, CDR1 is LGHNA, CDR2 YSLEER. Trimming shortened V by 2 bases and J by 4 bases, and 14 bases separated the two germline ends. This CDR3 spans 16 amino acids. The CDR3 loop is CASSQSGTGINEKLFF. CDR3 bases: TGCGCCAGCAGCCAATCCGGGACGGGGATTAATGAAAAACTGTTTTTT.

V gene TRBV13 combines with J gene TRBJ1-4; TRBD1 matches 7 bases. V gave up 5 bases and J gave up 8 bases; unmatched junction bases: 5. Germline V gene data show CDR1 as PRHDT and CDR2 as FYEKMQ (reference sequence). The CDR3 runs 13 residues. The DNA of the CDR3 is TGTGCCAGCAGCCTGGACAGGTCAGAAAAACTGTTTTTT. This sequence encodes CASSLDRSEKLFF.

The V call is TRBV28, the J call TRBJ2-1; 10 bases fit TRBD2. The CDR3 loop spans 16 amino acids. Germline CDR1 and CDR2: MDHEN and SYDVKM. Trimming removed 6 bases from V and 2 bases from J; junction bases left unmatched: 7. CDR3 bases: TGTGCCAGCAGCCCCCGACTAGCGGGTCCCTACAATGAGCAGTTCTTC. Its translation is CASSPRLAGPYNEQFF.

This chain uses TRBV5-6 with TRBJ2-7; perhaps TRBD2 as D (6 bases). CDR3 length equals 14 residues. V lost 1 base, J lost 1 base, and 9 bases lay in between. Germline CDR1 and CDR2: SGHDT and YYEEEE. The CDR3 DNA follows: TGTGCCAGCAGCTTGCGGGACTGGTCCTACGAGCAGTACTTC. Encoded protein: CASSLRDWSYEQYF. Using reference TRBV5-6 and TRBJ2-7 for the parts outside the CDR3, the full variable domain is DAGVTQSPTHLIKTRGQQVTLRCSPKSGHDTVSWYQQALGQGPQFIFQYYEEEERQRGNFPDRFSGHQFPNYSSELNVNALLLGDSALYLCASSLRDWSYEQYFGPGTRLTVT.

Only a few counts were recorded for this clone. The V gene is TRBV5-1, the J gene TRBJ1-2; 7 nucleotides line up with TRBD1. CDR1 is SGHRS, CDR2 YFSETQ, per germline. V shed 3 bases and J 7 bases; nucleotides not matched to a gene: 9. The length of the CDR3 is 14 residues. The CDR3 protein is CASSWGQTAGGYTF. The CDR3 nucleotides are TGCGCCAGCAGCTGGGGACAGACGGCGGGTGGCTACACCTTC.

This chain connects TRBV18 to TRBJ2-1, with D possibly matching TRBD1 (6 bases). Germline V CDR1 and CDR2: KGHSH, LQKENI. The V gene lost 4 bases and the J gene lost 5 bases, with 12 bases spanning the gap. This CDR3 is built from 14 residues. This CDR3 is CASSQRGQNNEQFF. The DNA of the CDR3 is TGTGCCAGCTCACAGCGAGGACAGAACAATGAGCAGTTCTTC.